The T cell receptor beta chain described here comes from a study of blood T cell repertoires in COVID-19. The overall study: The cDNA or gDNA used as material had been derived from T cells, B-cell-depleted T cells, or PBMCs.

As originally analysed: Reference gene primer amplification gave estimated nucleated cell counts. Clones were read by immunoSEQ multiplex PCR, and TCRdb kept only the in-frame ones, dropping some. V, J and clone size are taken as reported in that table, and D and trimming were inferred from the DNA itself. The data show about 250,000 clones, around 85% seen once. V shed 7 bases and J shed 2 bases, with 11 bases lying between them. Germline V gene sequence: CDR1 LNHDA, CDR2 SQIVND (reference sequence). The CDR3 contains 13 residues. Participants were aged roughly 18 to 90 years from more than 20 US areas.

This TCR came from a woman between 45 and 65 years old with acute COVID-19. The sample comprised PBMCs or T cells enriched from blood (not recorded which). The V gene is TRBV19, the J gene TRBJ1-2; D remains ambiguous. CDR3 sequence (DNA): TGTGCCAGTATTCGGAGCTCCAACTATGGCTACACCTTC. Translation gives CASIRSSNYGYTF. Supplemented by reference TRBV19 and TRBJ1-2, the full variable domain reads DGGITQSPKYLFRKEGQNVTLSCEQNLNHDAMYWYRQDPGQGLRLIYYSQIVNDFQKGDIAEGYSVSREKKESFPLTVTSAQKNPTAFYLCASIRSSNYGYTFGSGTRLTVV.